This record looks at one T cell receptor (beta chain) sequence and its context. The antigen is unknown. The sample belongs to a study of cytomegalovirus exposure and HLA in healthy donors. Findings of the study overall: In vitro testing confirmed a few CMV-associated chains as specific for CMV antigens. Later work showed greater clonal expansion in HLA-associated TCR beta chains than in equally common others.

Germline values: CDR1 PRHDT, CDR2 FYEKMQ (reference sequence). This CDR3 contains 14 residues. J lost 9 bases, V lost 0 bases, and 0 bases had no gene match. The study ran its PCR with 60 Vbeta and 13 Jbeta primers. The repertoire was sequenced with immunoSEQ multiplex PCR; TCRdb's copy has only in-frame clones and lacks some. The data show 210,000 or so clones, with roughly 80% seen just once and 0.22% held by the top ten. The V and J genes are TRBV13 and TRBJ1-6, with TRBD1 matching 9 bases. The sequencing sample was made of PBMCs. The sequence was obtained from a girl aged 2 to 10 in good health and CMV-seronegative. The CDR3 coding sequence is TGTGCCAGCAGCTTAGGACAGGGGGCTTCACCCCTCCACTTT. Translating it yields CASSLGQGASPLHF.